Listed below are T cell receptor beta chains from one sample, sequenced in a study of T cell repertoires in cytomegalovirus infection. TCRdb independently ran MiXCR on the reads; one entry per CDR3 protein. This table holds fewer than 200,000 distinct CDR3 sequences, about 20% found once. Sample: PBMCs. The origin of the receptors is a human donor in good health (CMV status not recorded). Some clones in this sample may be carry-over from other donors' samples. Each CDR3 is given with its conserved first and last residue. The D gene is left open where the match is weak. Where a row states a size, it is once, few, many or the class of an expanded clone; other rows omit it.

V gene,clone size,J gene,D gene,CDR3 protein,CDR3 DNA
TRBV7-8,many,TRBJ1-2,NA,CASSDLSSGEYGYTF,TGTGCCAGCAGCGATTTGTCTTCAGGGGAATATGGCTACACCTTC
TRBV7-3,NA,TRBJ2-1,TRBD2,CASSFAGTSGSNEQFF,TGTGCCAGCAGCTTCGCCGGGACTAGCGGGAGCAATGAGCAGTTCTTC
TRBV29-1,few,TRBJ2-6,TRBD1,CSATSGGAVSGANVLTF,TGCAGCGCCACATCAGGGGGCGCAGTTTCTGGGGCCAACGTCCTGACTTTC
TRBV7-2,many,TRBJ2-5,NA,CASSSMGLTQETQYF,TGTGCCAGCAGCTCCATGGGACTGACACAAGAGACCCAGTACTTC
TRBV12-5,few,TRBJ2-1,NA,CASGLGHSVSYNEQFF,TGTGCTAGTGGTTTGGGACATTCCGTCTCCTACAATGAGCAGTTCTTC
TRBV12-3/TRBV12-4,NA,TRBJ1-5,NA,CASSFRRAPNGNQPQHF,TGTGCCAGCAGTTTTAGAAGGGCGCCTAACGGGAATCAGCCCCAGCATTTT
TRBV23-1,NA,TRBJ1-1,NA,CASSQRPTGYRGGVVNTEAFF,TGCGCCAGCAGTCAAAGGCCCACCGGTTATCGGGGGGGGGTGGTGAACACTGAAGCTTTCTTT
TRBV19,NA,TRBJ2-2,NA,CAGSVAGNTGELFF,TGTGCCGGTAGTGTTGCAGGGAACACCGGGGAGCTGTTTTTT
TRBV6-8,few,TRBJ2-1,TRBD2,CASLPPSGGYNEQFF,TGTGCCAGCCTCCCCCCTAGCGGGGGCTACAATGAGCAGTTCTTC
TRBV7-3,NA,TRBJ1-3,NA,CASSFLGTKSSGNTIYF,TGTGCCAGCAGCTTTTTAGGGACCAAAAGCTCTGGAAACACCATATATTTT
TRBV7-9,NA,TRBJ1-1,NA,CASSLAGAAGATEAFF,TGTGCCAGCAGCTTAGCGGGGGCGGCAGGGGCCACTGAAGCTTTCTTT
TRBV10-3,NA,TRBJ2-7,NA,CAISETARNYEQYF,TGTGCCATCAGTGAGACCGCTAGGAACTACGAGCAGTACTTC
TRBV5-1,NA,TRBJ2-7,NA,CASSLGSGFDEQYF,TGCGCCAGCAGCTTGGGTAGTGGTTTCGACGAGCAGTACTTC
TRBV10-3,NA,TRBJ2-7,NA,CAIRNTSYEQYF,TGTGCCATCCGGAACACCTCCTACGAGCAGTACTTC
TRBV7-2,many,TRBJ2-1,TRBD2,CASSLGLAGGHEQFF,TGTGCCAGCAGCTTAGGACTAGCGGGAGGGCATGAGCAGTTCTTC
TRBV7-2,NA,TRBJ2-1,TRBD1,CASSVAGGSSYNEQFF,TGTGCCAGCAGCGTTGCAGGGGGCAGCTCCTACAATGAGCAGTTCTTC
TRBV28,few,TRBJ2-5,TRBD1,CASTNWTGPQETQYF,TGTGCCAGCACAAACTGGACAGGCCCCCAAGAGACCCAGTACTTC
TRBV5-4,NA,TRBJ2-7,NA,CASSFVRGGYEQYF,TGTGCCAGCAGCTTTGTCCGGGGCGGCTACGAGCAGTACTTC
TRBV6-2/TRBV6-3,many,TRBJ2-6,NA,CASSFSGNSGANVLTF,TGTGCCAGCAGTTTTTCAGGAAACTCTGGGGCCAACGTCCTGACTTTC
TRBV7-3,many,TRBJ2-3,NA,CASSAGSSTDTQYF,TGTGCCAGCAGCGCAGGGTCTAGCACAGATACGCAGTATTTT
TRBV7-9,NA,TRBJ1-1,NA,CASSPPRGRKTEAFF,TGTGCCAGCAGCCCCCCGCGAGGACGTAAAACTGAAGCTTTCTTT
TRBV11-2,few,TRBJ2-7,NA,CASRGANEQYF,TGTGCCAGCAGAGGGGCAAATGAGCAGTACTTC
TRBV28,NA,TRBJ2-7,TRBD1,CASKPSGTGLYEQYF,TGTGCCAGCAAACCCTCCGGGACAGGGCTCTACGAGCAGTACTTC
TRBV3-1,NA,TRBJ2-5,NA,CASSQEGYQETQYF,TGTGCCAGCAGCCAAGAGGGATACCAAGAGACCCAGTACTTC
TRBV12-3/TRBV12-4,NA,TRBJ1-5,TRBD1,CASSPGTGVNQPQHF,TGTGCCAGCAGTCCCGGGACAGGGGTAAATCAGCCCCAGCATTTT
TRBV20-1,NA,TRBJ1-6,TRBD1,CSARVGQAGSPLHF,TGCAGTGCTAGAGTGGGACAGGCGGGTTCACCCCTCCACTTT
TRBV10-3,NA,TRBJ2-1,NA,CAIRDSYNEQFF,TGTGCCATCCGGGACTCGTACAATGAGCAGTTCTTC
TRBV2,many,TRBJ2-7,TRBD1,CASFLGTGSDEQYF,TGTGCCAGCTTCTTAGGGACAGGGAGCGACGAGCAGTACTTC
TRBV5-5,NA,TRBJ2-2,TRBD2,CASSFSAGGGELFF,TGTGCCAGCAGCTTTTCGGCGGGAGGCGGGGAGCTGTTTTTT
TRBV29-1,NA,TRBJ1-1,NA,CSAWDSKEAFF,TGCAGCGCCTGGGACTCGAAGGAAGCTTTCTTT
TRBV11-2,NA,TRBJ2-1,NA,CASSFQREQFF,TGTGCCAGCAGCTTCCAGCGGGAGCAGTTCTTC
TRBV6-1,many,TRBJ1-5,NA,CASTMTGHSNQPQHF,TGTGCCAGCACGATGACAGGCCATAGCAATCAGCCCCAGCATTTT
TRBV29-1,NA,TRBJ2-5,NA,CSGGPAETQYF,TGCAGCGGGGGCCCCGCGGAGACCCAGTACTTC
TRBV6-2/TRBV6-3,few,TRBJ2-3,NA,CASSLGLGRADTQYF,TGTGCCAGCAGTCTCGGACTGGGCCGGGCAGATACGCAGTATTTT
TRBV20-1,NA,TRBJ2-1,NA,CSARAGVSYNEQFF,TGCAGTGCTAGAGCAGGGGTTAGCTACAATGAGCAGTTCTTC
TRBV12-3/TRBV12-4,many,TRBJ1-5,NA,CASSLALGGSPNQPQHF,TGTGCCAGCAGTTTAGCGCTTGGTGGATCTCCGAATCAGCCCCAGCATTTT
TRBV24-1,many,TRBJ1-5,NA,CATSDMDSNQPQHF,TGTGCCACCAGTGACATGGATAGCAATCAGCCCCAGCATTTT
TRBV6-5,many,TRBJ2-5,NA,CASSPSRETQYF,TGTGCCAGCAGTCCCAGTCGGGAGACCCAGTACTTC
TRBV28,NA,TRBJ2-7,NA,CASSLPDGYEQYF,TGTGCCAGCAGTTTACCGGACGGCTACGAGCAGTACTTC